This TCR beta chain derives from a study of OX40 agonist ivuxolimab in advanced cancers. About the research overall: Partial responses were achieved by three patients: one hepatocellular carcinoma, two cutaneous melanoma.

Concerning this clone: Its antigen is unknown.

Profiled with immunoSEQ multiplex PCR; TCRdb holds only in-frame clones, not every one. The sample lists 50,000 to 70,000 clones; 85% were seen once. The CDR3 length is 13 residues. Trimming took off 1 base at V and 4 bases at J, with 7 bases between the two ends. Germline V gene sequence: CDR1 SGHVS, CDR2 FNYEAQ. Study results and limitations: More expanded clones were found, on average, in CD8+ than in CD4+ T cells. In the 0.1 to 3.0 mg/kg range, CD4+ and CD8+ blood T cells had expanded clonally by week 6.

This receptor was taken from an adult with an advanced solid tumor such as melanoma, head and neck, liver or kidney cancer. This chain links TRBV7-6 with TRBJ1-1; D ambiguous. Material: CD4+ or CD8+ T cells sorted from blood, obtained in a trial of the OX40 agonist ivuxolimab. Here the CDR3 reads CASSLDQSTEAFF. The DNA for the CDR3 is TGTGCCAGCAGCTTAGATCAAAGCACTGAAGCTTTCTTT.